This T cell receptor beta chain came from a study of post-analysis software for immune sequencing data. Trimming stripped 7 bases from V and 8 bases from J, with 17 bases between. Germline-derived CDR1 and CDR2 are MNHEY and SVGAGI. The CDR3 loop spans 13 amino acids. For this clonotype: The antigen is not known.

Carried by the TCR beta cDNA libraries were unique molecular identifiers. Once about 0.95 to 10 million T cells were used, 400,000 to 550,000 cDNA molecules resulted. MiXCR was run by TCRdb on the PCR reads, yielding one entry per CDR3 protein. The table has hundreds of thousands of distinct CDR3 sequences, 39% seen once. Study results and limitations: Elevated frequency relative to controls characterized 4 or 5 TRBV segments in patients, TRBV5-6, TRBV5-1 and TRBV20-1 among them. By F measure, samples from a shared preparation batch strongly co-clustered.

Sample: blood. The J gene is TRBJ1-2, the V gene TRBV6-5, with D possibly being TRBD1 (6 bases). The clonotype was recovered from a girl aged 2 to 9 with multiple sclerosis. CDR3 loop: CASIGTGRRGYTF. CDR3 sequence (DNA): TGTGCCAGCATCGGTACAGGGAGGCGCGGCTACACCTTC.